These T cell receptor beta chains were read from a single sample in a study of blood T cell repertoires in COVID-19. Some clones are missing from TCRdb's copy, which holds only in-frame ones; the method was immunoSEQ multiplex PCR. The table includes about 150,000 clones, about 80% detected once. Sequences were obtained from peripheral blood. All receptors come from a man aged 55 to 70 with acute or convalescent COVID-19. The CDR3 runs from the conserved cysteine through the conserved F or W. The D gene is left open where the match is weak. A clone size is listed for some rows: how often the clone was seen (once, few, many), or a class if it is expanded.

cdr3_aa cdr3_nt j_call d_call v_call clone_size
CASGRYNEQFF TGTGCCAGCGGGAGGTACAATGAGCAGTTCTTC TRBJ2-1 - TRBV6-5 -
CASSPGGGMQETQYF TGTGCCAGCAGTCCCGGTGGGGGGATGCAAGAGACCCAGTACTTC TRBJ2-5 - TRBV6-2/TRBV6-3 -
CAIGQRNYNEQFF TGTGCTATAGGCCAGCGGAACTACAATGAGCAGTTCTTC TRBJ2-1 - TRBV7-9 few
CASSLSPPLQASSYEQYF TGTGCCAGCAGTTTATCTCCACCCTTACAGGCGTCCTCCTACGAGCAGTACTTC TRBJ2-7 - TRBV27 once
CASTLGGTGELFF TGTGCCAGCACCCTCGGGGGGACCGGGGAGCTGTTTTTT TRBJ2-2 TRBD2 TRBV9 -
CASSYGLAANTDTQYF TGTGCCAGCAGTTACGGGCTAGCGGCGAACACAGATACGCAGTATTTT TRBJ2-3 TRBD2 TRBV6-2/TRBV6-3 -
CASSPWGLAGRYQETQYF TGTGCCAGCAGTCCCTGGGGACTAGCGGGTCGGTACCAAGAGACCCAGTACTTC TRBJ2-5 TRBD2 TRBV28 -
CASSFKRAVSTGELFF TGTGCCAGCAGTTTTAAGCGGGCGGTAAGCACCGGGGAGCTGTTTTTT TRBJ2-2 - TRBV27 -
CASSSLPRTGLEYYNEQFF TGTGCCAGCAGCTCCTTGCCACGGACAGGTTTAGAATACTACAATGAGCAGTTCTTC TRBJ2-1 TRBD1 TRBV5-6 -
CASSEVPWSEQFF TGTGCCAGCAGTGAAGTCCCTTGGAGCGAGCAGTTCTTC TRBJ2-1 - TRBV6-4 few
CASSLAGTGSGNTIYF TGCGCCAGCAGCCTTGCGGGGACGGGCTCTGGAAACACCATATATTTT TRBJ1-3 - TRBV5-1 -
CASSTPTGTSEQYF TGTGCCAGCAGCACACCGACAGGGACGTCTGAGCAGTACTTC TRBJ2-7 TRBD1 TRBV5-6 -
CASSPGTEQYF TGTGCCAGCAGCCCCGGGACAGAGCAGTACTTC TRBJ2-7 - TRBV5-4 -
CASSSRTGDLDGYTF TGTGCCAGCAGCTCTCGGACAGGGGACCTTGATGGCTACACCTTC TRBJ1-2 TRBD1 TRBV9 -
CASSWTGVEEQYF TGTGCCAGCAGTTGGACAGGGGTGGAGGAGCAGTACTTC TRBJ2-7 TRBD1 TRBV2 -
CASSLLAGGLYEQYF TGCGCCAGCAGCTTACTAGCGGGGGGGCTTTACGAGCAGTACTTC TRBJ2-7 TRBD2 TRBV5-1 -
CASSQERQGGQETQYF TGTGCCAGCAGCCAAGAACGACAGGGCGGACAAGAGACCCAGTACTTC TRBJ2-5 TRBD1 TRBV4-2 -
CASSSRTSGNRDEQFF TGTGCCAGCAGCTCCCGGACTAGCGGGAATCGAGATGAGCAGTTCTTC TRBJ2-1 TRBD2 TRBV7-2 -
CASSEENRGYGYTF TGTGCCAGCAGTGAAGAGAACAGGGGCTATGGCTACACCTTC TRBJ1-2 TRBD1 TRBV6-1 -
CASSLQENTEAFF TGTGCCAGCTCTTTACAGGAGAACACTGAAGCTTTCTTT TRBJ1-1 - TRBV18 -
CASSLVASGGTYEQYF TGCGCCAGCAGCTTGGTCGCTAGCGGGGGGACCTACGAGCAGTACTTC TRBJ2-7 TRBD2 TRBV5-1 -
CASSAFGSATSYNEQFF TGTGCCAGCAGCGCTTTTGGTAGCGCAACCTCCTACAATGAGCAGTTCTTC TRBJ2-1 - TRBV27 few